Listed below are T cell receptor beta chains from one sample, sequenced in a study of T cells in Graves' hyperthyroidism and ophthalmopathy. TCRdb reprocessed the multiplex PCR reads with MiXCR, giving one entry per CDR3 protein. Of fewer than 200,000 distinct CDR3 sequences in the sample, about 18% are singletons; the top ten hold 25% to 30%. Material: blood. The receptors originated from a woman in her fifties or sixties with Graves' hyperthyroidism. Both conserved end residues are part of each CDR3. A D gene is named only where the DNA matches it firmly. Expanded clones are given a class, and other clones once, few, many or no size at all.

D: TRBD1
size: many
J: TRBJ2-5
V: TRBV11-2
DNA: TGTGCCAGCAGCCGGGGACAGCTACAAGAGACCCAGTACTTC
CDR3: CASSRGQLQETQYF

D: .
size: .
J: TRBJ2-7
V: TRBV5-1
DNA: TGCGACAGCACCGGCGGTAGCGAGCAGTACTTC
CDR3: CDSTGGSEQYF

D: TRBD1
size: many
J: TRBJ1-2
V: TRBV4-1
DNA: TGCGCCAGCAGCCAAGCCGGGACAGGGTCCAACTATGGCTACACCTTC
CDR3: CASSQAGTGSNYGYTF

D: TRBD2
size: many
J: TRBJ2-3
V: TRBV15
DNA: TGTGCCACCAGCAGAGTGCCGGGGGGGGTAGGAGATACGCAGTATTTT
CDR3: CATSRVPGGVGDTQYF

D: .
size: many
J: TRBJ1-2
V: TRBV7-8
DNA: TGTGCCATTATTAGAGGGGGTGGCTACACCTTC
CDR3: CAIIRGGGYTF

D: TRBD1
size: .
J: TRBJ2-2
V: TRBV10-1
DNA: TGCGCCAGCAGTGACCTGGACAGGGGGGACACCGGGGAGCTGTTTTTT
CDR3: CASSDLDRGDTGELFF

D: .
size: .
J: TRBJ1-5
V: TRBV28
DNA: TGTGCCAGCAGCAGGACGGACCCCAATCAGCCCCAGCATTTT
CDR3: CASSRTDPNQPQHF

D: TRBD2
size: many
J: TRBJ2-7
V: TRBV19
DNA: TGTGCCAGTAGTCAACTAGCGGGGGTAGACGAGCAGTACTTC
CDR3: CASSQLAGVDEQYF

D: .
size: .
J: TRBJ1-1
V: TRBV28
DNA: TGTGCCACCTACCCCGGGAACACTGAAGCTTTCTTT
CDR3: CATYPGNTEAFF

D: TRBD2
size: .
J: TRBJ2-5
V: TRBV20-1
DNA: TGCAGTGCCCTCGTCGTTCAGGGAGGGGAGACCCAGTACTTC
CDR3: CSALVVQGGETQYF

D: .
size: many
J: TRBJ1-1
V: TRBV7-6
DNA: TGTGCCAGCAGTTCCGGGACGGAAGAAGCTTTCTTT
CDR3: CASSSGTEEAFF

D: TRBD1
size: many
J: TRBJ1-2
V: TRBV7-9
DNA: TGTGCCAGCAGCTTAAACAGGGGGCTCTTCTACACCTTC
CDR3: CASSLNRGLFYTF

D: .
size: many
J: TRBJ2-7
V: TRBV6-1
DNA: TGTGCCAGCAGTGAAAACGGGGGGCTCTACGAGCAGTACTTC
CDR3: CASSENGGLYEQYF

D: TRBD1
size: many
J: TRBJ2-5
V: TRBV2
DNA: TGTGCCGGCCCGGGACAGAACCAAGAGACCCAGTACTTC
CDR3: CAGPGQNQETQYF

D: .
size: .
J: TRBJ2-1
V: TRBV19
DNA: TGTGCCAGTAGTATTACAGCAAACAATGAGCAGTTCTTC
CDR3: CASSITANNEQFF

D: .
size: many
J: TRBJ1-1
V: TRBV6-5
DNA: TGTGCCAGCAGTTACTCCAGGGCAGCCATGAACACTGAAGCTTTCTTT
CDR3: CASSYSRAAMNTEAFF

D: .
size: .
J: TRBJ1-1
V: TRBV28
DNA: TGTGCCAGCAGGATTTACACTGAAGCTTTCTTT
CDR3: CASRIYTEAFF

D: TRBD1
size: .
J: TRBJ2-7
V: TRBV28
DNA: TGTGCCAGCACCCAAACCGGGACAGGGGGCTACGAGCAGTACTTC
CDR3: CASTQTGTGGYEQYF

D: .
size: .
J: TRBJ1-2
V: TRBV11-2
DNA: TGTGCCAGCAGCTCCCCCCAGGATTTATATGGCGACACCTTC
CDR3: CASSSPQDLYGDTF

D: TRBD1
size: many
J: TRBJ2-5
V: TRBV20-1
DNA: TGCAGTGCCACGACAGGGAAAGAGACCCAGTACTTC
CDR3: CSATTGKETQYF

D: .
size: few
J: TRBJ1-1
V: TRBV4-2
DNA: TGTGCCAGCAGCCAAGCTGGGGGTGCCCGACCTATGAACACTGAAGCTTTCTTT
CDR3: CASSQAGGARPMNTEAFF

D: .
size: many
J: TRBJ1-1
V: TRBV28
DNA: TGTGCCAGCAGAACCCCGGGGGGTGAAGCTTTCTTT
CDR3: CASRTPGGEAFF

D: .
size: many
J: TRBJ1-4
V: TRBV9
DNA: TGTGCCAGCAGCGCGAGGGGTGTCTTACCGGAAAAACTGTTTTTT
CDR3: CASSARGVLPEKLFF